The present TCR beta chain was sequenced within a study of blood T cells in healthy people across ages. CDR1 LGHDT and CDR2 YNNKEL come from the germline V gene (reference sequence). This CDR3 is built from 14 residues. The J segment lost 3 bases and the V segment lost 4 bases, leaving 4 bases of the junction unmatched. PCR was performed a second time for roughly 7 to 11 cycles using a sample-barcoded 5' primer and a J-beta primer mix. Each CDR3 protein is one row after TCRdb ran MiXCR on the 5' RACE reads. The profile shows under 2 million distinct CDR3 sequences, 30% to 35% of them singletons. The specimen was blood. The genes are TRBV3-1 and TRBJ1-1; 8 nucleotides align to TRBD1. The TCR originated in a woman aged 25 to 39 in good health. The CDR3 DNA follows: TGTGCCAGCAGCCTACAGGGGGTGTACACTGAAGCTTTCTTT. It codes for CASSLQGVYTEAFF.